The 28 T cell receptor beta chains reported below all come from one sample, sequenced in a study of CD8+ T cells in alopecia areata. Extracted from the samples, RNA was reverse transcribed into cDNA to serve as the sequencing template. Some clones are missing from TCRdb's copy, which holds only in-frame ones; the method was immunoSEQ multiplex PCR. This table holds over 150,000 clones, approximately 53% found once. Stated treatment: oral pan-JAK inhibitor, 5-10 mg twice daily. Sequencing used CD8+ T cells sorted from blood, obtained at week 24, from a patient treated with tofacitinib. These receptor sequences come from a human donor with alopecia areata.

The chain has TRBV7-9 and TRBJ2-4; D tentatively reads TRBD1 or TRBD2 (5 bases each). Trimming cost V 5 bases and J 9 bases, with 20 bases left between them. The V gene's germline CDR1 is SEHNR and CDR2 FQNEAQ (reference sequence). This CDR3 spans 15 amino acids. In nucleotides, the CDR3 is TGTGCCAGCAGCCCCTCGGGACCTTGGAAGGGCATTCAGTACTTC. Encoded protein: CASSPSGPWKGIQYF.

The V call is TRBV5-1, the J call TRBJ2-3; no reliable D call. V was pared by 6 bases and J by 4 bases, with 18 bases between. The CDR3 is 15 amino acids. Germline assignment: CDR1 SGHRS and CDR2 YFSETQ. The CDR3 here is CASTPAGPGADTQYF. CDR3 DNA sequence: TGCGCCAGCACCCCGGCAGGCCCCGGCGCAGATACGCAGTATTTT.

This clone has a handful of counts. This rearrangement joins TRBV4-2 to TRBJ2-5, with TRBD2 identical over 10 bases. Germline CDR1 LGHNA, CDR2 YNFKEQ. The CDR3 contains 18 residues. The V segment lost 0 bases and the J segment 2 bases; nucleotides outside the gene matches: 9. Here the CDR3 DNA reads TGTGCCAGCAGCCAAGATCCCCTAGCGGGGGTATCACAAGAGACCCAGTACTTC. It encodes CASSQDPLAGVSQETQYF.

This clone was seen only a few times. The V call is TRBV5-1, the J call TRBJ2-3; 11 positions agree with TRBD2. Germline CDR1 is SGHRS and CDR2 is YFSETQ. The CDR3 sequence is 14 residues long. The J segment lost 4 bases and the V segment lost 6 bases, leaving 4 bases of the junction unmatched. The CDR3 sequence is CASKLGLAADTQYF. Written as DNA, the CDR3 is TGCGCCAGCAAGTTGGGACTAGCGGCAGATACGCAGTATTTT.

The genes are TRBV29-1 and TRBJ2-3; no firm D call. The CDR3 runs to 13 residues. Between the trimmed V and J ends, which lost 3 bases and 2 bases, there was a span of 9 bases. The germline V gene encodes CDR1 SQVTM and CDR2 ANQGSEA. The chain's CDR3 is CSVDSAITDTQYF. The CDR3 coding sequence is TGCAGCGTTGACAGCGCGATCACAGATACGCAGTATTTT.

In this sample, this clone turned up a few times. This chain uses TRBV5-4 with TRBJ2-7; D is ambiguous. Trimming took 0 bases from V and 4 from J, leaving 2 bases between them. The length of the CDR3 is 11 residues. The germline gives CDR1 SGHNT, CDR2 YYREEE (reference sequence). The CDR3 DNA sequence: TGTGCCAGCAGCTTGGGTTACGAGCAGTACTTC. This encodes CASSLGYEQYF.

The genes are TRBV30 and TRBJ1-2; weak D call: TRBD1 (6 bases). CDR1 and CDR2 (germline): GTSNPN, SVGIG (reference sequence). Trimming took 5 bases from V and 3 from J, leaving 16 bases between them. The CDR3 is 14 amino acids. The CDR3 spells CAWFGGESYYGYTF. DNA for the CDR3: TGTGCCTGGTTTGGGGGCGAGAGTTACTATGGCTACACCTTC.

The CDR3 nucleotides read TGTGCCAGTAGTACCAGGAGTGAAGAGACCCAGTACTTC. This translates into CASSTRSEETQYF. The V and J genes are TRBV19 and TRBJ2-5; D is unclear. V was cut by 4 bases and J by 3 bases, with 9 bases left in between. In germline, CDR1 is LNHDA, CDR2 SQIVND (reference sequence). This CDR3 has 13 amino acids.

This clone was counted between two and nine times. In the same sample, other DNA sequences code for this CDR3. The chain employs TRBV30 and TRBJ2-3; 14 positions agree with TRBD2. V lost 1 base, J lost 5 bases, and 2 bases stayed unmatched. Germline lookup yields CDR1 GTSNPN and CDR2 SVGIG (reference sequence). This CDR3 has 15 amino acids. DNA of the CDR3: TGTGCCTGGAGTGGACTAGCGGGGGGGCAAGATACGCAGTATTTT. This gives the protein CAWSGLAGGQDTQYF.

The rearrangement joins TRBV27 to TRBJ1-4, with TRBD1 matching 11 bases. J lost 8 bases, V lost 6 bases, and 5 bases had no gene match. The germline gives CDR1 MNHEY, CDR2 SMNVEV (reference sequence). This CDR3 spans 14 amino acids. The CDR3 region is CASRGTGGGEKLFF. The CDR3, as DNA: TGTGCCAGCAGGGGGACAGGGGGAGGAGAAAAACTGTTTTTT.

The V gene is TRBV9, the J gene TRBJ1-1; 9 positions match TRBD1. Germline CDR1 is SGDLS and CDR2 is YYNGEE. The length of the CDR3 is 14 residues. J gave up 5 bases and V 5 bases, and 7 bases lay outside the gene matches. CDR3 sequence (DNA): TGTGCCAGCAGTCCTACAGGGGGCCGTACTGAAGCTTTCTTT. The encoded protein is CASSPTGGRTEAFF. Based on the CDR3 plus reference TRBV9 and TRBJ1-1, the full variable domain is DSGVTQTPKHLITATGQRVTLRCSPRSGDLSVYWYQQSLDQGLQFLIQYYNGEERAKGNILERFSAQQFPDLHSELNLSSLELGDSALYFCASSPTGGRTEAFFGQGTRLTVV.

The chain uses TRBV15 and TRBJ1-1, with a tentative D call TRBD1 (5 bases). The CDR3 totals 15 residues. V was trimmed by 0 bases and J by 5 bases, leaving 13 bases between them. In germline, CDR1 is LNHNV, CDR2 YYDKDF (reference sequence). DNA for the CDR3: TGTGCCACCAGCAGAGATCAAGGGGCGGGAACTGAAGCTTTCTTT. Translating it yields CATSRDQGAGTEAFF.

CDR3 in amino acids: CASSLDVGLSYEQYF. The CDR3 bases are TGCGCCAGCAGCTTGGACGTGGGACTCTCCTACGAGCAGTACTTC. The chain has TRBV5-1 and TRBJ2-7; D is perhaps TRBD2 (6 bases). Germline values: CDR1 SGHRS, CDR2 YFSETQ. This CDR3 has 15 amino acids. V dropped 0 bases and J dropped 0 bases, with 10 bases sitting between them.

The chain couples TRBV19 to TRBJ1-5; D gene uncertain. V gave up 0 bases and J gave up 4 bases, with 10 bases separating them. Per germline, CDR1 LNHDA and CDR2 SQIVND (reference sequence). The length of the CDR3 is 15 residues. DNA of the CDR3: TGTGCCAGTAGTATAGATGTGGAGGCTAATCAGCCCCAGCATTTT. This sequence encodes CASSIDVEANQPQHF.

In this sample, this clone turned up a few times. The chain uses TRBV5-1 and TRBJ2-7, with D possibly TRBD1 on 6 matching bases. Germline CDR1 reads SGHRS; CDR2 reads YFSETQ. V lost 4 bases to trimming and J lost 4 bases, with 15 bases between them. There are 14 residues in the CDR3. Here the CDR3 reads CASSTTGPGYEQYF. CDR3 bases: TGCGCCAGCAGCACGACAGGACCGGGGTACGAGCAGTACTTC.

CDR3 in amino acids: CASSLRTGSTDTQYF. CDR3 sequence (DNA): TGCGCCAGCAGCCTCAGGACAGGTAGCACAGATACGCAGTATTTT. The rearrangement links TRBV4-1 to TRBJ2-3; 7 positions match TRBD1. Germline CDR1 and CDR2: MGHRA and YSYEKL. The ends lost 4 bases at V and 0 bases at J; junction bases unmatched: 4. The CDR3 is 15 residues long.

The V gene is TRBV9, the J gene TRBJ1-6; D is perhaps TRBD1 (5 bases). V lost 3 bases to trimming and J lost 7 bases, with 5 bases between them. The length of the CDR3 is 12 residues. The germline CDR1 and CDR2 sequences are SGDLS and YYNGEE. The CDR3 coding sequence is TGTGCCAGCAGCGAGGGGAATTCACCCCTCCACTTT. Its protein product is CASSEGNSPLHF.

This clone was picked up a small number of times. The rearrangement joins TRBV29-1 to TRBJ1-2, with 8 positions matching TRBD1. This CDR3 has 16 residues. The germline V gene encodes CDR1 SQVTM and CDR2 ANQGSEA. The J segment lost 4 bases and the V segment lost 5 bases, leaving 15 bases of the junction unmatched. CDR3 protein: CSVLGEPDRAGYGYTF. The CDR3 DNA is TGCAGCGTTTTGGGGGAGCCGGACAGGGCTGGCTATGGCTACACCTTC. Filled out from reference TRBV29-1 and TRBJ1-2, the complete variable domain reads SAVISQKPSRDICQRGTSLTIQCQVDSQVTMMFWYRQQPGQSLTLIATANQGSEATYESGFVIDKFPISRPNLTFSTLTVSNMSPEDSSIYLCSVLGEPDRAGYGYTFGSGTRLTVV.

This clone has a handful of counts. The chain employs TRBV11-2 and TRBJ2-4; 8 nucleotides agree with TRBD1. Losses at the gene ends were 7 bases for V and 8 bases for J; bases not matched to a gene: 7. CDR1 is SGHAT and CDR2 is FQNNGV in the germline V gene. This CDR3 spans 13 amino acids. Here the CDR3 reads CASTEGQGDIQYF. The DNA for the CDR3 is TGTGCCAGCACTGAAGGACAGGGTGACATTCAGTACTTC. Looking up the rest from reference TRBV11-2 and TRBJ2-4 gives the full variable domain: EAGVAQSPRYKIIEKRQSVAFWCNPISGHATLYWYQQILGQGPKLLIQFQNNGVVDDSQLPKDRFSAERLKGVDSTLKIQPAKLEDSAVYLCASTEGQGDIQYFGAGTRLSVL.

Remarks on this clone: This is likely an artifact of a read error, given a far larger clone one base away. The V gene is TRBV7-8, the J gene TRBJ1-5, with TRBD1 matching over 7 bases. The CDR3 loop spans 13 amino acids. CDR1 is SGHVS and CDR2 is FQNEAQ in the germline V gene. With 5 bases clipped from V and 6 bases from J, the junction kept 4 bases outside the gene matches. As DNA, the CDR3 is TGTGCCAGCAGCATCGACAGGGCTCAGCCCCAGCATTTT. It translates to CASSIDRAQPQHF.

The gene calls are TRBV30 and TRBJ1-6; TRBD1 might be the D (5 bases). The CDR3 covers 13 residues. Per the germline V gene, CDR1 is GTSNPN and CDR2 is SVGIG (reference sequence). V lost 1 base and J lost 9, with 10 bases in between. The CDR3: CAWSADGGSPLHF. The CDR3 DNA reads TGTGCCTGGAGTGCTGATGGGGGTTCACCCCTCCACTTT. Full variable domain (missing parts from reference TRBV30 and TRBJ1-6): SQTIHQWPATLVQPVGSPLSLECTVEGTSNPNLYWYRQAAGRGLQLLFYSVGIGQISSEVPQNLSASRPQDRQFILSSKKLLLSDSGFYLCAWSADGGSPLHFGNGTRLTVT.

J is TRBJ1-2 and V is TRBV29-1, with 9 bases fitting TRBD1. The CDR3 spans 13 residues. Germline trimming cut 2 bases from V and 3 bases from J; bases unmatched to any gene: 1. Germline loops: CDR1 SQVTM, CDR2 ANQGSEA. In nucleotides, the CDR3 is TGCAGCGTTGAAAGGACAGGGGACTATGGCTACACCTTC. This translates into CSVERTGDYGYTF.

V gene TRBV11-2 combines with J gene TRBJ2-7; a weak D match, TRBD1 (6 bases). Trimming cost V 4 bases and J 3 bases, with 10 bases left between them. This CDR3 has 13 amino acids. The germline CDR1 and CDR2 sequences are SGHAT and FQNNGV. The CDR3 sequence: CASSWTVNYEQYF. The CDR3 bases are TGTGCCAGCAGCTGGACAGTGAACTACGAGCAGTACTTC. Combining the CDR3 with reference TRBV11-2 and TRBJ2-7 gives the whole variable domain EAGVAQSPRYKIIEKRQSVAFWCNPISGHATLYWYQQILGQGPKLLIQFQNNGVVDDSQLPKDRFSAERLKGVDSTLKIQPAKLEDSAVYLCASSWTVNYEQYFGPGTRLTVT.

The V gene is TRBV9, the J gene TRBJ2-1, with D perhaps assigned TRBD1 or TRBD2 (5 bases each). V was clipped by 0 bases and J by 9 bases, with 10 bases between them. The V gene's germline CDR1 is SGDLS and CDR2 YYNGEE. CDR3 size: 13 residues. The DNA for the CDR3 is TGTGCCAGCAGCGTAGCTCAGGGAGTTGAGCAGTTCTTC. This codes for CASSVAQGVEQFF.

This clone was counted only a few times. The chain joins TRBV12-5 to TRBJ2-2, with 7 bases lining up with TRBD1. The CDR3 is 17 residues long. CDR1 and CDR2 from the germline V gene are LGHNT and FRNRAP. Trimming cost V 1 base and J 0 bases; bases outside gene matches: 5. CDR3 bases: TGTGCTAGTGGTTTGGAACACAGGGGCCCGAACACCGGGGAGCTGTTTTTT. Its translation is CASGLEHRGPNTGELFF.

The chain is built from TRBV5-6 and TRBJ2-1; 8 bases fit TRBD1. V lost 5 bases and J lost 6; bases outside the gene matches: 7. The CDR3 extends over 14 amino acids. Germline lookup yields CDR1 SGHDT and CDR2 YYEEEE. CDR3 coding DNA: TGTGCCAGCAGGAGTCAGGGGGCCGGCAATGAGCAGTTCTTC. Protein: CASRSQGAGNEQFF.

CDR3 region: CASSPAARTTIGGTYEQYF. In DNA form, the CDR3 reads TGTGCCAGCAGCCCCGCGGCGCGGACCACAATAGGGGGGACCTACGAGCAGTACTTC. The rearrangement links TRBV5-6 to TRBJ2-7; D assignment may be TRBD1 or TRBD2 (6 bases each). This CDR3 comprises 19 residues. V was trimmed by 4 bases and J by 2 bases, leaving 28 bases between them. The germline gives CDR1 SGHDT, CDR2 YYEEEE.

This chain connects TRBV30 to TRBJ1-1; 10 bases are a match to TRBD1. The trim removed 4 bases at V and 5 bases at J, leaving 4 bases unmatched. Germline V lookup: CDR1 GTSNPN, CDR2 SVGIG (reference sequence). The length of the CDR3 is 13 residues. The CDR3 region has the DNA TGTGCCTGGATAGGGGACAGGGGAACTGAAGCTTTCTTT. Its protein is CAWIGDRGTEAFF. Supplemented by reference TRBV30 and TRBJ1-1, the full variable domain reads SQTIHQWPATLVQPVGSPLSLECTVEGTSNPNLYWYRQAAGRGLQLLFYSVGIGQISSEVPQNLSASRPQDRQFILSSKKLLLSDSGFYLCAWIGDRGTEAFFGQGTRLTVV.